This T cell receptor beta chain was obtained from a study of vaccination effects on CD4 cells after COVID-19. Turning to the study itself: Cultures used over 1.5 million PBMC per well, approximately 10 IU/ml IL-2 and about 10 ug/ml peptides.

Here immunoSEQ multiplex PCR was the method, and the copy in TCRdb shows in-frame clones only, minus some. The repertoire holds fewer than 40,000 clones, less than 85% seen once, with about 3.8% in the top ten. A note on this clone: Antigen: not known.

General study points: From healthy vaccinees, only 1 of 255 vaccine-induced clones also reacted to common cold coronaviruses. Late in the post-vaccination period, infection-induced and vaccine-induced clones underwent marked clonal contraction.

Germline CDR1 SNHLY, CDR2 FYNNEI. V lost 4 bases, J lost 7 bases, and 10 bases lay in between. The CDR3 is made up of 12 amino acids. Researchers isolated CD4+ T cells once approximately eleven days of culture had elapsed. Previously uninfected by SARS-CoV-2, the vaccine recipients also showed negative nucleocapsid antibodies. The sequencing used CD4+ T cells from PBMCs cultured without peptide, collected before COVID-19 vaccination. The source is a human donor who received a COVID-19 vaccine. V gene TRBV2 combines with J gene TRBJ2-5; D assignment may be TRBD1 or TRBD2 (5 bases each). Here the CDR3 reads CASSGGIGTQYF. In DNA, the CDR3 is TGTGCCAGCAGTGGGGGGATCGGGACCCAGTACTTC.